This note documents a single T cell receptor beta chain sequence. The CDR3 sequence is 19 residues long. Germline CDR1 is MNHEY and CDR2 is SVGEGT. V lost 0 bases and J lost 0; bases outside the gene matches: 5. The data were obtained in a study of blood T cell repertoires in COVID-19. For the study at large: Both acute and convalescent COVID-19 samples were obtained from the United States, Italy and Spain. In each case, the material was cDNA or gDNA derived from T cells, B-cell-depleted T cells, or PBMCs.

As handled by the study authors: Amplification from reference gene primers served as the basis for estimated nucleated cell counts. Clones were sequenced by immunoSEQ multiplex PCR, and TCRdb holds only the in-frame ones, with some missing. D and trimming come from the DNA, and the V and J calls and clone size come from that table. The data contain some 120,000 clones, approximately 90% of them seen just once; the ten biggest clones take up about 1.5%. This chain joins TRBV6-2 or TRBV6-3 and TRBJ2-1; TRBD2 agrees at 13 bases. The sequenced sample was peripheral blood. This clonotype was obtained from a human donor in a cohort sampled during active COVID-19. The CDR3 nucleotides are TGTGCCAGCAGTTACTCCCCGGGACTAGCGGGAAGCTCCTACAATGAGCAGTTCTTC. This encodes CASSYSPGLAGSSYNEQFF.